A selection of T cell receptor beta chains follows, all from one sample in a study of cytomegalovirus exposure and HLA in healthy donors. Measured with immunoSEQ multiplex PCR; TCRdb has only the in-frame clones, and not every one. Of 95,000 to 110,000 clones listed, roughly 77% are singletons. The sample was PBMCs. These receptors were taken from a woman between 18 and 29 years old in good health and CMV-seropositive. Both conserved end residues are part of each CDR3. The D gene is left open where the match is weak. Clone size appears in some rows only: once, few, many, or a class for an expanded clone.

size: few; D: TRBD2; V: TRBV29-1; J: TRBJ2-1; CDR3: CSADRPFLAGGSSYNEQFF; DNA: TGCAGCGCTGACCGGCCTTTTCTAGCGGGGGGTTCCTCCTACAATGAGCAGTTCTTC
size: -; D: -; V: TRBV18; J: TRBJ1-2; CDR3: CASSTEAGIRDGYTF; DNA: TGTGCCAGCTCAACGGAGGCAGGTATAAGGGATGGCTACACCTTC
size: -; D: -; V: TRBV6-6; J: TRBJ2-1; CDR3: CASNLNEQFF; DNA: TGTGCCAGCAATCTCAATGAGCAGTTCTTC
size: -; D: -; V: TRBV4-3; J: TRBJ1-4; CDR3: CASSQDARTVGDEKLFF; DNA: TGCGCCAGCAGCCAAGATGCACGGACAGTGGGGGATGAAAAACTGTTTTTT
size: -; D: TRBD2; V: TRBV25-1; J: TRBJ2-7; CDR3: CASSPAGDYEQYF; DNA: TGTGCCAGCAGTCCGGCGGGGGACTACGAGCAGTACTTC
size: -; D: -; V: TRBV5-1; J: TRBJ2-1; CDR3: CASSLGPGSSYNEQFF; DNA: TGCGCCAGCAGCTTAGGCCCCGGGAGCTCCTACAATGAGCAGTTCTTC
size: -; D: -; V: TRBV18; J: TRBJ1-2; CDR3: CASSPGEVAYGYTF; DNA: TGTGCCAGCTCACCAGGGGAGGTAGCCTATGGCTACACCTTC
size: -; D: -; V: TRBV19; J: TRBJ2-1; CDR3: CASSLQGSRNEQFF; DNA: TGTGCCAGTAGCTTACAGGGATCAAGAAATGAGCAGTTCTTC
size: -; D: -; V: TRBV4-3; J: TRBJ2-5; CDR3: CASSQDNRAYPPQYF; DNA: TGCGCCAGCAGCCAAGATAACAGGGCGTATCCTCCCCAGTACTTC
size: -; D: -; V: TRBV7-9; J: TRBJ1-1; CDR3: CASSFGGDTEAFF; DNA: TGTGCCAGCAGCTTTGGGGGGGATACTGAAGCTTTCTTT
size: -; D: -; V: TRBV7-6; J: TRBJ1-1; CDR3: CASSSGGGAPTEAFF; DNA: TGTGCCAGCAGCTCGGGCGGGGGGGCGCCCACTGAAGCTTTCTTT
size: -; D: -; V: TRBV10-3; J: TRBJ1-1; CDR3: CAISGGEMNTEAFF; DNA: TGTGCCATCAGTGGGGGGGAGATGAACACTGAAGCTTTCTTT
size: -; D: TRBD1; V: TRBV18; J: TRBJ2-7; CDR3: CASSAGQGYEQYF; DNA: TGTGCCAGCTCAGCGGGACAGGGGTACGAGCAGTACTTC
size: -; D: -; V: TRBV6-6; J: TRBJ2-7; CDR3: CASSYDITYEQYF; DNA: TGTGCCAGCAGTTACGACATAACCTACGAGCAGTACTTC
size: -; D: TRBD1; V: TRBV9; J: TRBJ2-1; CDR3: CASSVSRDRHNEQFF; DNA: TGTGCCAGCAGCGTGAGCCGGGACAGGCACAATGAGCAGTTCTTC
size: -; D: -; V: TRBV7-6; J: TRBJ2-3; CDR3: CASSITQSPADTQYF; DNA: TGTGCCAGCAGCATCACACAATCCCCAGCAGATACGCAGTATTTT
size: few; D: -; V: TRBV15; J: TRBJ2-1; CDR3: CATSSPSGTAPPEQFF; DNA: TGTGCCACCAGCAGCCCCTCCGGGACTGCTCCTCCTGAGCAGTTCTTC
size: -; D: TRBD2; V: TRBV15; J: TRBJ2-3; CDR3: CATSRDETGLATTDTQYF; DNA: TGTGCCACCAGCAGAGATGAAACAGGACTAGCGACGACAGATACGCAGTATTTT
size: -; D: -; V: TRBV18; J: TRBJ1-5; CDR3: CASSPNTAAGGNQPQHF; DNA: TGTGCCAGCTCTCCTAACACTGCAGCGGGGGGCAATCAGCCCCAGCATTTT
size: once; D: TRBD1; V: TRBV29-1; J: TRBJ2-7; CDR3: CSVEGQNPYEQYF; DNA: TGCAGCGTTGAGGGACAGAACCCCTACGAGCAGTACTTC
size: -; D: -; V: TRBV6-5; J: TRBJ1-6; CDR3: CASRPGGSYNSPLHF; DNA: TGTGCCAGCAGGCCCGGGGGCTCCTATAATTCACCCCTCCACTTT
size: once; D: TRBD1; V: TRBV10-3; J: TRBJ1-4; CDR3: CAISEVGQPIEKLFF; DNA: TGTGCCATCAGTGAGGTGGGACAGCCGATCGAAAAACTGTTTTTT
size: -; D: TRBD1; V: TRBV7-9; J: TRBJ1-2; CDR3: CASSSGQTYGYTF; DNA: TGTGCCAGCAGCTCGGGACAGACATATGGCTACACCTTC
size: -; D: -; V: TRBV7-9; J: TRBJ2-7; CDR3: CASSHPGRDHEQYF; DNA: TGTGCCAGCAGCCATCCCGGGAGAGACCACGAGCAGTACTTC
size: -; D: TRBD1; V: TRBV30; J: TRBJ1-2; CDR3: CAWSSGTGGAYGYTF; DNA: TGTGCCTGGAGTTCCGGGACAGGGGGCGCGTATGGCTACACCTTC
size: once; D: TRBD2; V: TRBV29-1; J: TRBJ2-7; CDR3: CSVPGGSGGYEQYF; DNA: TGCAGCGTCCCTGGGGGCAGCGGGGGTTACGAGCAGTACTTC
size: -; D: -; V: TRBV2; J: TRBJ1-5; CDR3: CASSAVGRQPQHF; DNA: TGTGCCAGCAGTGCGGTAGGGAGGCAGCCCCAGCATTTT